The clone carrying this T cell receptor beta chain appeared many times. Its antigen is still unknown. A single record per CDR3 protein comes from TCRdb applying MiXCR to the RT-PCR reads. The table shows about 500,000 distinct CDR3 sequences, with more than 7% occurring only once. CDR1 ENHRY and CDR2 SYGVKD come from the germline V gene. CDR3 size: 16 residues. After removal of 7 bases from V and 4 bases from J, the junction contained 14 bases not matched to a gene. The sample is drawn from a study of response to subunit inactivated influenza vaccine. Regarding the study as a whole: That few new T cells are recruited by each seasonal influenza vaccination was the authors' suggestion.

This clonotype originated in a man aged 45 to 70 who received an inactivated influenza vaccine. The sequenced sample was PBMCs from blood, obtained less than 30 months after vaccination. The chain is built from TRBV10-3 and TRBJ2-7, with 9 bases fitting TRBD2. DNA for the CDR3: TGTGCCATCACTCCCACCGGGACTAGCAGCCTATACGAGCAGTACTTC. This gives the protein CAITPTGTSSLYEQYF.